Presented here are 23 T cell receptor beta chains from one specimen sequenced in a study of long-term antiretroviral therapy in people with HIV. At survey level, the immunoSEQ assay was run in its v3.0 version. Sequencing used immunoSEQ multiplex PCR; TCRdb keeps in-frame clones, though not all of them. This sample carries about 18,000 clones, under 85% of them seen once, and the ten largest clones take 12% to 15%. The sample was unsorted PBMCs, taken 0.3 years after starting antiretroviral therapy. These receptors were taken from a woman aged 50 to 60 with HIV.

This clone has just a few counts. V is TRBV9 and J is TRBJ2-1; 13 nucleotides agree with TRBD2. CDR3 size: 17 residues. V lost 4 bases to trimming and J lost 7 bases; unmatched junction nucleotides: 11. Germline V gene lookup returns CDR1 SGDLS and CDR2 YYNGEE. Written as DNA, the CDR3 is TGTGCCAGCAGCCTTACCGGGGGGGGACTAGCGGGGAATGAGCAGTTCTTC. This translates into CASSLTGGGLAGNEQFF.

This clone was recorded a few times. CDR3 DNA sequence: TGTGCCAGCAGCCCCAGACAGGGCTACGAGCAGTACTTC. It codes for CASSPRQGYEQYF. The chain employs TRBV5-6 and TRBJ2-7; 7 positions agree with TRBD1. Trimming at V came to 4 bases and at J to 3 bases, leaving 4 bases not matched to a gene. Germline lookup yields CDR1 SGHDT and CDR2 YYEEEE. This CDR3 contains 13 residues.

CDR3 region: CSARQFTSGETQYF. CDR3 sequence (DNA): TGCAGCGCCAGGCAATTTACTAGCGGGGAGACCCAGTACTTC. This rearrangement joins TRBV29-1 to TRBJ2-5, with 9 bases aligning to TRBD2. Looked up from germline, CDR1 is SQVTM and CDR2 is ANQGSEA. This CDR3 spans 14 amino acids. V gave up 7 bases and J gave up 5 bases; unmatched junction bases: 11.

This chain connects TRBV5-5 to TRBJ2-3; 10 nucleotides agree with TRBD2. Germline V gene sequence: CDR1 SGHKS, CDR2 YYEKEE (reference sequence). This CDR3 is 15 amino acids long. J was trimmed by 0 bases and V by 6 bases; bases with no gene match: 4. CDR3 DNA: TGTGCCAGCACCGTAGCGGGGGGCAGCACAGATACGCAGTATTTT. Translating gives CASTVAGGSTDTQYF.

The chain is built from TRBV5-6 and TRBJ1-1, with D possibly matching TRBD1 (5 bases). This CDR3 spans 15 amino acids. Germline CDR1 is SGHDT and CDR2 is YYEEEE. Trimming left V 2 bases short and J 0 bases short, with 11 bases between. This CDR3 reads CASSFVREMNTEAFF. The CDR3 nucleotides are TGTGCCAGCAGCTTCGTCAGGGAGATGAACACTGAAGCTTTCTTT.

J is TRBJ2-1 and V is TRBV6-5, with D perhaps assigned TRBD1 or TRBD2 (5 bases each). The CDR3 has 14 amino acids. Between the trimmed V and J ends, which lost 2 bases and 9 bases, there was a span of 14 bases. Germline lookup yields CDR1 MNHEY and CDR2 SVGAGI. The CDR3 bases are TGTGCCAGCAGTTACATGGGACCTGCGAGTGAGCAGTTCTTC. This encodes CASSYMGPASEQFF.

The chain links TRBV5-1 to TRBJ2-7, with D hard to call. This CDR3 is built from 16 residues. The V gene lost 6 bases and the J gene lost 2 bases, with 21 bases spanning the gap. Germline V lookup: CDR1 SGHRS, CDR2 YFSETQ. The CDR3 DNA sequence: TGCGCCAGCAAGTTCTTCATCAACCATCCGCCCTACGAGCAGTACGTC. This translates into CASKFFINHPPYEQYV.

This sequence joins TRBV29-1 and TRBJ2-5, with a weak D call TRBD2 (6 bases). Between the trimmed V and J ends, which lost 4 bases and 1 base, there was a span of 7 bases. The CDR3 spans 12 residues. Germline values: CDR1 SQVTM, CDR2 ANQGSEA. The CDR3 sequence: CSVGGVQETQYF. In DNA form, the CDR3 reads TGCAGCGTTGGGGGGGTCCAAGAGACCCAGTACTTC.

The chain has TRBV7-9 and TRBJ2-3; 7 nucleotides match TRBD2. This CDR3 region has 16 residues. Germline V CDR1 and CDR2: SEHNR, FQNEAQ (reference sequence). Germline trimming cut 2 bases from V and 7 bases from J; bases unmatched to any gene: 12. CDR3: CASSLWGGGASNTQYF. The DNA for the CDR3 is TGTGCCAGCAGCTTATGGGGGGGTGGGGCGTCAAATACGCAGTATTTT.

The chain couples TRBV5-1 to TRBJ1-4; D remains ambiguous. In germline, CDR1 is SGHRS, CDR2 YFSETQ. The CDR3 runs 15 residues. Trimming shortened V by 2 bases and J by 5 bases, and 13 bases separated the two germline ends. The CDR3: CASSLAGPGNEKLFF. CDR3 DNA: TGCGCCAGCAGCTTAGCCGGGCCCGGGAATGAAAAACTGTTTTTT.

This sequence joins TRBV5-1 and TRBJ1-2, with 8 nucleotides matching TRBD1. The CDR3 has 14 residues. CDR1 SGHRS and CDR2 YFSETQ come from the germline V gene. V lost 2 bases and J lost 4; bases outside the gene matches: 4. The CDR3: CASSLTGGSYGYTF. CDR3 nucleotide sequence: TGCGCCAGCAGCTTAACAGGGGGAAGCTATGGCTACACCTTC.

V usage is TRBV20-1 and J usage is TRBJ1-2; D gene ambiguous. V was shortened by 0 bases and J by 10 bases, with 9 bases between the two germline ends. The CDR3 totals 11 residues. Looked up from germline, CDR1 is DFQATT and CDR2 is SNEGSKA (reference sequence). As DNA, the CDR3 is TGCAGTGCTAGAGAGCTCTTTACCTACACCTTC. This codes for CSARELFTYTF.

This chain links TRBV6-6 with TRBJ1-1, with a weak D call TRBD1 (5 bases). The CDR3 totals 13 residues. V was shortened by 2 bases and J by 5 bases, with 9 bases between the two germline ends. In germline, CDR1 is MNHNY, CDR2 SVGAGI (reference sequence). The DNA of the CDR3 is TGTGCCAGCAGTTACAGCACAGGAACTGAAGCTTTCTTT. Translated: CASSYSTGTEAFF.

J is TRBJ1-2 and V is TRBV6-5, with a possible D match to TRBD1 (6 bases). The CDR3 sequence is 15 residues long. The V gene's germline CDR1 is MNHEY and CDR2 SVGAGI. Between the trimmed V and J ends, which lost 6 bases and 4 bases, there was a span of 18 bases. CDR3 sequence: CASRSTLQGPYGYTF. CDR3 DNA sequence: TGTGCCAGCAGGTCTACTTTACAGGGTCCCTATGGCTACACCTTC.

The V gene is TRBV19, the J gene TRBJ2-5; 8 positions match TRBD1. J lost 4 bases, V lost 5 bases, and 12 bases had no gene match. Germline V gene lookup returns CDR1 LNHDA and CDR2 SQIVND (reference sequence). There are 16 residues in the CDR3. DNA for the CDR3: TGTGCCAGTAGTCCCCAACGGGGCAGGGGGCGAGAGACCCAGTACTTC. This encodes CASSPQRGRGRETQYF.

CDR3 sequence (DNA): TGTGCCAGCAGCTTGGCGGGACAAAGAAACACTGAAGCTTTCTTT. Protein product: CASSLAGQRNTEAFF. The V and J genes are TRBV5-4 and TRBJ1-1; TRBD1 might be the D (6 bases). CDR3 size: 15 residues. Germline-derived CDR1 and CDR2 are SGHNT and YYREEE (reference sequence). Trimming pared 0 bases from V and 2 bases from J, leaving 11 bases between.

This rearrangement joins TRBV7-2 to TRBJ2-3; D remains unclear. The V end lost 5 bases, the J end lost 4 bases, and 7 bases lay between the germline ends. CDR3 length: 12 amino acids. Germline lookup yields CDR1 SGHTA and CDR2 FQGNSA. DNA of the CDR3: TGTGCCAGCAGCCCGTGGTCAGATACGCAGTATTTT. Translating gives CASSPWSDTQYF.

The gene calls are TRBV10-2 and TRBJ2-6; no definite D call. This CDR3 comprises 12 residues. V lost 8 bases and J lost 0, with 2 bases in between. Germline V gene sequence: CDR1 WSHSY, CDR2 SAAADI. The CDR3 coding sequence is TGCGCCAGCTTCTCTGGGGCCAACGTCCTGACTTTC. Its protein is CASFSGANVLTF.

V usage is TRBV18 and J usage is TRBJ1-6; TRBD1 matches 10 bases. Germline values: CDR1 KGHSH, CDR2 LQKENI. The CDR3 spans 15 residues. The junction had 4 bases not matched to a gene; V was cut back by 3 bases and J by 8 bases. As DNA, the CDR3 is TGTGCCAGCTCACCGGGACAGGGGACATATTCACCCCTCCACTTT. Translation gives CASSPGQGTYSPLHF.

This rearrangement joins TRBV6-1 to TRBJ2-2, with D unclear. The V end was cut by 3 bases, the J end by 2 bases, with 7 bases between. The CDR3 extends over 14 amino acids. Germline values: CDR1 MNHNS, CDR2 SASEGT. CDR3 nucleotides: TGTGCCAGCAGTGAGCCTTTCAACACCGGGGAGCTGTTTTTT. Its protein product is CASSEPFNTGELFF.

The DNA of the CDR3 is TGTGCCAGCAGCTTAGGGGGGGATCCGTCCTACGAGCAGTACTTC. Protein: CASSLGGDPSYEQYF. The chain carries TRBV7-3 and TRBJ2-7; 7 nucleotides align to TRBD2. CDR1 is SGHTA and CDR2 is FQGTGA in the germline V gene. V shed 2 bases, J shed 1 base, and the junction held 5 bases outside the gene matches. The CDR3 runs to 15 residues.

This clone has just a few counts. This rearrangement joins TRBV5-1 to TRBJ2-5; no clear D gene. V was shortened by 4 bases and J by 5 bases, with 6 bases between the two germline ends. The CDR3 consists of 11 residues. Germline V gene sequence: CDR1 SGHRS, CDR2 YFSETQ. The CDR3 spells CASSRTETQYF. CDR3 bases: TGCGCCAGCAGCCGGACGGAGACCCAGTACTTC.

This clone has a handful of counts. This rearrangement joins TRBV7-6 to TRBJ1-3; the D is unclear. V was cut by 2 bases and J by 2 bases, with 10 bases left in between. Germline V gives CDR1 SGHVS, CDR2 FNYEAQ. The length of the CDR3 is 15 residues. The CDR3 loop is CASSLRAEAGNTIYF. CDR3 coding DNA: TGTGCCAGCAGCTTACGGGCGGAAGCTGGAAACACCATATATTTT.